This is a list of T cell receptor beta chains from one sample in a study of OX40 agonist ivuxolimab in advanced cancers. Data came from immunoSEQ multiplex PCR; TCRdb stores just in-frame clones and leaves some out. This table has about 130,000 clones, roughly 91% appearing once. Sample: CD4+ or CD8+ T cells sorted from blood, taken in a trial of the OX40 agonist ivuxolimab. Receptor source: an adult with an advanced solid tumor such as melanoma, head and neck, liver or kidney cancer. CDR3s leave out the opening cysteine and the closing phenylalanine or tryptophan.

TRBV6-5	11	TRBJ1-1	ASRGVGFTEAF
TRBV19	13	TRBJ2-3	ASWVESRGTDTQY
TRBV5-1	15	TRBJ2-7	ASSLPSGQGLSYEQY
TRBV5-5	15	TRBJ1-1	ASSLFPQGWWNTEAF
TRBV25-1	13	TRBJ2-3	ASSQPGQGKDTQY
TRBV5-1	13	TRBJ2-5	ASSPEAPYQETQY
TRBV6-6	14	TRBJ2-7	ASSPRGLAGGLEQY
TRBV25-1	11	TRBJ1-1	ASSPDGPYEAF
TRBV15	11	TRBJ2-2	ATSIGDTGELF
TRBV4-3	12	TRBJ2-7	ASSPRASSYEQY
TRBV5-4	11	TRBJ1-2	ASSLERDRGYT
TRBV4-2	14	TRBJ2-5	ASSQATVPSPGTQY
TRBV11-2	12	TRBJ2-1	ASSSLVHGDEQF
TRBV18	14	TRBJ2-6	ASSQTQVSGANVLT
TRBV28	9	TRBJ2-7	ATTLRYEQY
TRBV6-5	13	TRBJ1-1	ASSRGGGWRTEAF
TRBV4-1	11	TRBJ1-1	ASSLRGGTEAF
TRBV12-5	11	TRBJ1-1	ASGPDRGVEAF
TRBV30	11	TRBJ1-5	AWSNNSNQPQH
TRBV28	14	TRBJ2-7	ASSLSIGQGAYEQY
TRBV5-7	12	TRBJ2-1	ASSFRGGRNEQF
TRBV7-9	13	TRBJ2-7	ASSPRWTSSYEQY
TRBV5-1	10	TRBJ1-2	ASSPQENGYT
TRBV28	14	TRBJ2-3	ASSLWLAEYTDTQY
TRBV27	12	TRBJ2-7	ASSLRDPLRGQY
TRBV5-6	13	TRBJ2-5	ASSLRRGRRETQY
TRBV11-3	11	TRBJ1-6	ASSFVYNSPLH
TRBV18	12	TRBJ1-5	ASSGREGNQPQH
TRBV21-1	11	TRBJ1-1	ASSKSDGDEAF
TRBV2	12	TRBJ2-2	ASSRAGSTGELF
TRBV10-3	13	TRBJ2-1	AISAGGPQYNEQF
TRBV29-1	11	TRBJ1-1	SVDKGLGTEAF
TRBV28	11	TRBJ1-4	ASIGVLNEKLF
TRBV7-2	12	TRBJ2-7	ASSAQRGRYEQY
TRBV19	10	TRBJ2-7	ASSMSGYEQY
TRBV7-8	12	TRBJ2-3	ASSPQGLADTQY
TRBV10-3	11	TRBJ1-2	ATRTETNYGYT
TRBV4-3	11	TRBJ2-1	ASSHASSVEQF
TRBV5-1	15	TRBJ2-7	ASSPPGGSSEPYEQY
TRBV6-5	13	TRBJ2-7	ASRPSRATTYEQY
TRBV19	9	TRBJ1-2	ASRLVYGYT
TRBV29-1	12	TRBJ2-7	SVVKFGGSYEQY
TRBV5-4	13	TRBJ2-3	ASSVDSVWTDTQY
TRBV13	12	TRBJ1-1	ASRRTGGEGEAF
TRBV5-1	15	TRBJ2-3	ASSLYYMGGATDTQY
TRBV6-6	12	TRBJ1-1	ASSTGTSNTEAF
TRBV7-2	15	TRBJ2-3	ASSLSRRTGVTDTQY
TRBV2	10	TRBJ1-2	ASSPDRGPGT
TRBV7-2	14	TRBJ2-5	ASSLRLAGDQETQY
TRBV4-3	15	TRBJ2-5	ASSPYPGLAVQETQY
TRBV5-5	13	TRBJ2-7	ASSQAGGRRYEQY
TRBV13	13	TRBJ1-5	ASSLRVGSNQPQH